These 5 T cell receptor beta chains share one sample of origin, sequenced in a study of OX40 agonist ivuxolimab in advanced cancers. Only in-frame clones appear in the TCRdb table, and some are missing; sequencing was by immunoSEQ multiplex PCR. The sample contains about 40,000 clones, more than 75% of which appear only once. The sample was CD4+ or CD8+ T cells sorted from blood, taken in a trial of the OX40 agonist ivuxolimab. The receptors derive from an adult with an advanced solid tumor such as melanoma, head and neck, liver or kidney cancer.

This sequence joins TRBV27 and TRBJ2-6, with TRBD2 as a possible D gene (6 bases). The ends were cut back, 5 bases at V and 2 bases at J, with 13 bases in the middle. Germline V gene lookup returns CDR1 MNHEY and CDR2 SMNVEV (reference sequence). The CDR3 has 16 amino acids. The CDR3 protein is CASSPPGGPGANVLTF. The CDR3, as DNA: TGTGCCAGCAGTCCCCCCGGGGGTCCTGGGGCCAACGTCCTGACTTTC.

This rearrangement joins TRBV2 to TRBJ1-5, with 8 bases aligning to TRBD1. J lost 4 bases, V lost 3 bases, and 5 bases had no gene match. CDR1 and CDR2 (germline): SNHLY, FYNNEI. CDR3 length: 15 residues. CDR3 in amino acids: CASSDLGQGNQPQHF. Here the CDR3 DNA reads TGTGCCAGCAGTGACCTCGGACAGGGTAATCAGCCCCAGCATTTT.

The chain has TRBV6-4 and TRBJ1-1; D remains unclear. V lost 3 bases, J lost 0 bases, and 5 bases lay in between. The CDR3 totals 13 residues. Germline V lookup: CDR1 MRHNA, CDR2 SNTAGT. CDR3 coding DNA: TGTGCCAGCAGTGATGAGGTGAACACTGAAGCTTTCTTT. Translating it yields CASSDEVNTEAFF.

The chain couples TRBV4-2 to TRBJ2-3, with D hard to call. Trimming cost V 0 bases and J 6 bases, with 13 bases left between them. The CDR3 spans 15 residues. CDR1 LGHNA and CDR2 YNFKEQ come from the germline V gene. The chain's CDR3 is CASSQDRALDDTQYF. The CDR3 coding sequence is TGTGCCAGCAGCCAAGATCGAGCGCTGGATGATACGCAGTATTTT.

The chain has TRBV2 and TRBJ2-7; 11 positions match TRBD2. The CDR3 spans 15 residues. The V gene end was trimmed by 6 bases and the J gene end by 1 base; junction bases not matched to a gene: 5. The germline CDR1 and CDR2 sequences are SNHLY and FYNNEI. CDR3 DNA sequence: TGTGCCAGCAGACCTGGGACTAGCGGTTCCTACGAGCAGTACTTC. This encodes CASRPGTSGSYEQYF.